Below, 30 T cell receptor beta chains from the same sample are listed, as sequenced in a study of early stage breast cancer tumors. TCRdb's copy holds only in-frame clones and misses some; the assay was immunoSEQ multiplex PCR. The sample lists some 75,000 clones; around four fifths were seen once. The source material was blood. The receptor source for this set is a person between 60 and 70 years old with breast cancer.

The chain is built from TRBV11-3 and TRBJ2-3; no reliable D call. CDR1 is SGHNT, CDR2 YENEEA, per germline. This CDR3 comprises 13 residues. V was cut by 4 bases and J by 2 bases, with 7 bases left in between. The CDR3 sequence is CASSYQNTDTQYF. DNA for the CDR3: TGTGCCAGCAGCTATCAGAACACAGATACGCAGTATTTT.

The chain has TRBV9 and TRBJ2-7; 9 bases fit TRBD1. Germline-derived CDR1 and CDR2 are SGDLS and YYNGEE. V gave up 3 bases and J gave up 2 bases; unmatched junction bases: 3. CDR3 length: 14 residues. The CDR3 coding sequence is TGTGCCAGCAGCGCGGGACAGGGTCCCTACGAGCAGTACTTC. Translating gives CASSAGQGPYEQYF.

The chain is built from TRBV29-1 and TRBJ2-7; TRBD1 matches at 8 bases. CDR1 is SQVTM and CDR2 is ANQGSEA in the germline V gene. J lost 3 bases, V lost 1 base, and 5 bases had no gene match. This CDR3 contains 14 residues. Here the CDR3 reads CSVEGTGKGYEQYF. In DNA form, the CDR3 reads TGCAGCGTTGAAGGGACAGGGAAGGGCTACGAGCAGTACTTC.

This clone was seen only once. This chain joins TRBV5-1 and TRBJ2-2; the match to TRBD2 covers 13 bases. Germline assignment: CDR1 SGHRS and CDR2 YFSETQ. V lost 4 bases and J lost 5; bases outside the gene matches: 5. The CDR3 sequence is 16 residues long. The CDR3 DNA is TGCGCCAGCAGCCACCGGACTAGCGGGGGAACCGGGGAGCTGTTTTTT. Translated, it gives CASSHRTSGGTGELFF.

The chain uses TRBV7-3 and TRBJ2-7; 7 bases agree with TRBD1. This CDR3 contains 14 residues. The junction had 5 bases not matched to a gene; V was cut back by 4 bases and J by 2 bases. Per the germline V gene, CDR1 is SGHTA and CDR2 is FQGTGA. CDR3 residues: CASSSRGGPYEQYF. The CDR3 DNA sequence: TGTGCCAGCAGCTCGAGAGGGGGCCCCTACGAGCAGTACTTC.

The J gene is TRBJ1-3, the V gene TRBV5-6, with D uncertain. The CDR3 spans 13 residues. The V end lost 7 bases, the J end lost 0 bases, and 8 bases lay between the germline ends. From germline, CDR1 is SGHDT and CDR2 YYEEEE. The CDR3 loop reads CASGDISGNTIYF. The DNA for the CDR3 is TGTGCCAGCGGAGACATCTCTGGAAACACCATATATTTT.

V usage is TRBV19 and J usage is TRBJ2-7; D might be TRBD1 (5 bases). Per the germline V gene, CDR1 is LNHDA and CDR2 is SQIVND (reference sequence). The V end was cut by 1 base, the J end by 3 bases, with 13 bases between. This CDR3 has 15 residues. The CDR3 nucleotides read TGTGCCAGTAGTATAGGCCTAGGTCAGGGCTACGAGCAGTACTTC. Its protein product is CASSIGLGQGYEQYF.

A few counts support this clone. This rearrangement joins TRBV9 to TRBJ2-2; D is unclear. Trimming removed 2 bases at V and 3 bases at J, with 11 bases between. CDR1 is SGDLS and CDR2 is YYNGEE in the germline V gene. The CDR3 loop spans 15 amino acids. This CDR3 reads CASSVRDFHTGELFF. In nucleotides, the CDR3 is TGTGCCAGCAGCGTCAGAGACTTCCACACCGGGGAGCTGTTTTTT.

The V gene is TRBV21-1, the J gene TRBJ2-7; TRBD2, the D gene given by the table, was not confirmed from the DNA. TRBV21-1 counts as a pseudogene. The CDR3 loop spans 14 amino acids. CDR3 sequence reads: CASSPRGGGYEQYF. The CDR3 DNA reads as TGTGCCAGCAGCCCGCGTGGGGGGGGCTACGAGCAGTACTTC.

This chain links TRBV5-6 with TRBJ1-1; TRBD1 might be the D (5 bases). The ends were cut back, 5 bases at V and 6 bases at J, with 20 bases in the middle. Per germline, CDR1 SGHDT and CDR2 YYEEEE. The CDR3 has 15 amino acids. This chain's CDR3 is CASRSGPHRIAEAFF. The CDR3 region has the DNA TGTGCCAGCAGGTCCGGGCCCCACAGGATCGCTGAAGCTTTCTTT. Variable domain in full (rest from reference TRBV5-6 and TRBJ1-1): DAGVTQSPTHLIKTRGQQVTLRCSPKSGHDTVSWYQQALGQGPQFIFQYYEEEERQRGNFPDRFSGHQFPNYSSELNVNALLLGDSALYLCASRSGPHRIAEAFFGQGTRLTVV.

The rearrangement links TRBV11-2 to TRBJ2-7, with 9 bases fitting TRBD2. The V gene's germline CDR1 is SGHAT and CDR2 FQNNGV. With V trimmed by 1 base and J by 1 base, 8 bases remained unmatched. The CDR3 consists of 17 residues. This chain's CDR3 is CASSLGELSGRSYEQYF. CDR3 bases: TGTGCCAGCAGCTTAGGCGAGCTTAGCGGGAGATCCTACGAGCAGTACTTC. Supplemented by reference TRBV11-2 and TRBJ2-7, the full variable domain reads EAGVAQSPRYKIIEKRQSVAFWCNPISGHATLYWYQQILGQGPKLLIQFQNNGVVDDSQLPKDRFSAERLKGVDSTLKIQPAKLEDSAVYLCASSLGELSGRSYEQYFGPGTRLTVT.

The chain has TRBV7-2 and TRBJ1-5; no clear D gene. The ends were cut back, 1 base at V and 2 bases at J, with 15 bases in the middle. From germline, CDR1 is SGHTA and CDR2 FQGNSA. The CDR3 covers 17 residues. CDR3 bases: TGTGCCAGCAGCTTAGTACGGGGAGGAATTGGCAATCAGCCCCAGCATTTT. Residues: CASSLVRGGIGNQPQHF.

V is TRBV7-2 and J is TRBJ1-1; 7 bases agree with TRBD1. J was trimmed by 0 bases and V by 5 bases; bases with no gene match: 6. The CDR3 runs to 15 residues. Germline-derived CDR1 and CDR2 are SGHTA and FQGNSA. CDR3 amino acids: CASSTGTVMNTEAFF. The CDR3 coding sequence is TGTGCCAGCAGCACTGGGACAGTCATGAACACTGAAGCTTTCTTT. Combining the CDR3 with reference TRBV7-2 and TRBJ1-1 gives the whole variable domain GAGVSQSPSNKVTEKGKDVELRCDPISGHTALYWYRQSLGQGLEFLIYFQGNSAPDKSGLPSDRFSAERTGGSVSTLTIQRTQQEDSAVYLCASSTGTVMNTEAFFGQGTRLTVV.

This sequence joins TRBV5-4 and TRBJ2-3; D may be TRBD1 or TRBD2 (5 bases each). Germline assignment: CDR1 SGHNT and CDR2 YYREEE (reference sequence). This CDR3 has 15 amino acids. The V end lost 5 bases, the J end lost 0 bases, and 13 bases lay between the germline ends. Written as DNA, the CDR3 is TGTGCCAGCAGTCTCGGGGCTACTAGCACAGATACGCAGTATTTT. Its protein is CASSLGATSTDTQYF.

The chain combines TRBV5-1 with TRBJ2-3; TRBD2 might be the D (6 bases). V gave up 4 bases and J gave up 11 bases, with 14 bases separating them. Germline assignment: CDR1 SGHRS and CDR2 YFSETQ. The length of the CDR3 is 12 residues. Here the CDR3 DNA reads TGCGCCAGCAGCACTTCCGGGACTCAGCAGTATTTT. Translating it yields CASSTSGTQQYF.

The chain recombines TRBV11-2 with TRBJ2-3; 7 nucleotides match TRBD2. Germline trimming cut 5 bases from V and 0 bases from J; bases unmatched to any gene: 8. The CDR3 loop spans 16 amino acids. Germline V gene data show CDR1 as SGHAT and CDR2 as FQNNGV. The CDR3 DNA follows: TGTGCCAGCAGCCGCCCTGAGCGGGGTAGCACAGATACGCAGTATTTT. It codes for CASSRPERGSTDTQYF.

V usage is TRBV15 and J usage is TRBJ2-7, with D perhaps being TRBD1 or TRBD2 (5 bases each). The germline V and J ends were trimmed by 3 bases and 3 bases, with 9 bases remaining between them. The length of the CDR3 is 13 residues. Per germline, CDR1 LNHNV and CDR2 YYDKDF (reference sequence). The CDR3 sequence: CATSSNGGYEQYF. The CDR3 bases are TGTGCCACCAGCAGTAATGGGGGCTACGAGCAGTACTTC.

The chain has TRBV14 and TRBJ2-7; D remains ambiguous. The CDR3 is 15 residues long. V shed 4 bases and J shed 2 bases, with 15 bases lying between them. Germline values: CDR1 SGHDN, CDR2 FVKESK. The CDR3 bases are TGTGCCAGCAGCCCTTTCCGAGGTCTGGCCTACGAGCAGTACTTC. Translated, it gives CASSPFRGLAYEQYF. Full variable domain (remainder filled in from reference TRBV14 and TRBJ2-7): EAGVTQFPSHSVIEKGQTVTLRCDPISGHDNLYWYRRVMGKEIKFLLHFVKESKQDESGMPNNRFLAERTGGTYSTLKVQPAELEDSGVYFCASSPFRGLAYEQYFGPGTRLTVT.

V usage is TRBV9 and J usage is TRBJ2-1; 10 bases agree with TRBD2. Germline V lookup: CDR1 SGDLS, CDR2 YYNGEE. CDR3 size: 15 residues. The J segment lost 5 bases and the V segment lost 3 bases, leaving 5 bases of the junction unmatched. CDR3 protein: CASSALAGDNNEQFF. The CDR3 coding sequence is TGTGCCAGCAGCGCCCTAGCGGGGGATAACAATGAGCAGTTCTTC.

The rearrangement uses TRBV30 and TRBJ2-1, with 12 positions matching TRBD2. The trim removed 1 base at V and 5 bases at J, leaving 3 bases unmatched. Germline V gives CDR1 GTSNPN, CDR2 SVGIG (reference sequence). There are 15 residues in the CDR3. CDR3 DNA: TGTGCCTGGAGTGAGGGACTAGCGGGCCACAATGAGCAGTTCTTC. This codes for CAWSEGLAGHNEQFF.

The chain has TRBV30 and TRBJ1-1; D gene unclear. The CDR3 is 12 amino acids. The V gene's germline CDR1 is GTSNPN and CDR2 SVGIG (reference sequence). The V end was cut by 2 bases, the J end by 1 base, with 5 bases between. CDR3 region: CAWSRRNTEAFF. As DNA, the CDR3 is TGTGCCTGGAGTCGGCGGAACACTGAAGCTTTCTTT.

This chain joins TRBV5-1 and TRBJ2-3; D is undetermined. V was trimmed by 2 bases and J by 2 bases, leaving 12 bases between them. In germline, CDR1 is SGHRS, CDR2 YFSETQ. The CDR3 runs to 15 residues. The CDR3: CASSLASTNTDTQYF. In DNA, the CDR3 is TGCGCCAGCAGCTTAGCGAGCACCAACACAGATACGCAGTATTTT. The variable domain in full, with the rest retrieved from reference TRBV5-1 and TRBJ2-3, is KAGVTQTPRYLIKTRGQQVTLSCSPISGHRSVSWYQQTPGQGLQFLFEYFSETQRNKGNFPGRFSGRQFSNSRSEMNVSTLELGDSALYLCASSLASTNTDTQYFGPGTRLTVL.

This sequence joins TRBV7-2 and TRBJ2-1; 11 positions agree with TRBD2. Losses at the gene ends were 1 base for V and 9 bases for J; bases not matched to a gene: 5. Per the germline V gene, CDR1 is SGHTA and CDR2 is FQGNSA. This CDR3 is built from 15 residues. The CDR3 here is CASSLDSGGAAEQFF. Here the CDR3 DNA reads TGTGCCAGCAGCTTAGATAGCGGGGGGGCCGCTGAGCAGTTCTTC.

Concerning this clone: One junction end disagrees with the germline gene, perhaps due to a read error. This rearrangement joins TRBV5-1 to TRBJ1-2; unclear D gene. Germline V gene sequence: CDR1 SGHRS, CDR2 YFSETQ. The CDR3 spans 15 residues. This CDR3 is CASTLTVGYLYGYTF. CDR3 coding DNA: TGCGCCAGCACCTTGACGGTGGGTTACCTCTATGGCTACACCTTC.

The CDR3 nucleotides are TGTGCCAGCAGCCCCTTTGGGGGATCAATGACGGTCGGGCAGTTCTTC. The encoded protein is CASSPFGGSMTVGQFF. The V call is TRBV7-9, the J call TRBJ2-1; D tentatively fits TRBD1 or TRBD2 (5 bases each). The CDR3 is made up of 16 amino acids. Per germline, CDR1 SEHNR and CDR2 FQNEAQ (reference sequence). The V and J ends lost 5 bases and 12 bases respectively, with 26 bases between them. The entire variable domain, with the rest obtained from reference TRBV7-9 and TRBJ2-1, is as follows: DTGVSQNPRHKITKRGQNVTFRCDPISEHNRLYWYRQTLGQGPEFLTYFQNEAQLEKSRLLSDRFSAERPKGSFSTLEIQRTEQGDSAMYLCASSPFGGSMTVGQFFGPGTRLTVL.

The rearrangement uses TRBV4-1 and TRBJ1-3, with a possible D match to TRBD1 (6 bases). The CDR3 is 17 residues long. Trimming shortened V by 4 bases and J by 0 bases, and 16 bases separated the two germline ends. Germline assignment: CDR1 MGHRA and CDR2 YSYEKL. For the CDR3, the DNA is TGCGCCAGCAGCCTGGGCGGGGGCCTACTCTCTGGAAACACCATATATTTT. This gives the protein CASSLGGGLLSGNTIYF.

This rearrangement joins TRBV6-5 to TRBJ1-2; the match to TRBD1 covers 7 bases. Germline-derived CDR1 and CDR2 are MNHEY and SVGAGI. V was clipped by 5 bases and J by 1 base; unmatched bases: 4. This CDR3 has 14 residues. CDR3 residues: CASSRGQHNYGYTF. The CDR3 region has the DNA TGTGCCAGCAGTAGGGGACAGCATAACTATGGCTACACCTTC.

The chain employs TRBV4-2 and TRBJ2-7, with D tentatively TRBD2 (5 bases). Trimming removed 2 bases at V and 2 bases at J, with 13 bases between. The CDR3 extends over 15 amino acids. CDR1 is LGHNA, CDR2 YNFKEQ, per germline. The CDR3 spells CASSQTPSGTYEQYF. The CDR3 region has the DNA TGTGCCAGCAGCCAAACCCCAAGCGGCACCTACGAGCAGTACTTC.

The chain has TRBV11-3 and TRBJ2-2, with 7 bases aligning to TRBD1. Germline lookup yields CDR1 SGHNT and CDR2 YENEEA. The junction had 23 bases not matched to a gene; V was cut back by 5 bases and J by 8 bases. The CDR3 runs 19 residues. The CDR3 loop reads CASSRILPGQTFLKGELFF. As DNA, the CDR3 is TGTGCCAGCAGCCGGATTCTCCCGGGACAGACCTTTCTTAAAGGGGAGCTGTTTTTT.

The genes are TRBV11-2 and TRBJ2-1; 7 positions match TRBD2. The CDR3 sequence is 15 residues long. The V gene's germline CDR1 is SGHAT and CDR2 FQNNGV. V lost 1 base to trimming and J lost 6 bases; unmatched junction nucleotides: 6. The DNA of the CDR3 is TGTGCCAGCAGCTTAGGATCGGCGGGGGTCAATGAGCAGTTCTTC. Encoded protein: CASSLGSAGVNEQFF.